Presented here are 9 T cell receptor beta chains from one specimen sequenced in a study of regulatory T cells in long-lasting Graves disease. Time point given: newly diagnosed GD, antithyroid drugs for less than 3 months. From PBMCs, RNA was extracted and then used to make the TCR library. The TCR beta library used iRepertoire HTBI primers with Arm-PCR amplification of CDR3. TCRdb analysed the multiplex PCR reads with MiXCR anew, one entry per CDR3 protein. The sample has 620,000 or so distinct CDR3 sequences, roughly 16% seen once. A further study also used this sample, focusing on T cells in Graves' hyperthyroidism and ophthalmopathy.

Sequenced material: peripheral blood mononuclear cells (PBMCs), taken at new diagnosis, from a patient treated with antithyroid drugs. Receptors originate from a woman aged 30 to 39 with Graves disease.

This clonotype came up many times. The J gene is TRBJ2-2, the V gene TRBV28; TRBD1 aligns across 7 bases. There are 14 residues in the CDR3. Germline V gene sequence: CDR1 MDHEN, CDR2 SYDVKM. Trimming cost V 10 bases and J 3 bases; bases outside gene matches: 8. The CDR3 nucleotides read TGTGCCACAGACAGGGAGACCCACACCGGGGAGCTGTTTTTT. This translates into CATDRETHTGELFF.

This clonotype was seen at least ten times. V and J are TRBV7-6 and TRBJ1-4; maybe TRBD1 (6 bases). Per germline, CDR1 SGHVS and CDR2 FNYEAQ. V lost 5 bases and J lost 5, with 9 bases in between. The CDR3 spans 13 residues. CDR3 in amino acids: CASSGQGNEKLFF. DNA for the CDR3: TGTGCCAGCAGCGGGCAGGGGAATGAAAAACTGTTTTTT.

This clonotype was picked up a small number of times. V usage is TRBV4-2 and J usage is TRBJ2-5, with 10 bases fitting TRBD2. The CDR3 sequence is 16 residues long. CDR1 is LGHNA, CDR2 YNFKEQ, per germline. With V trimmed by 1 base and J by 1 base, 3 bases remained unmatched. The chain's CDR3 is CASSQGGLAVQETQYF. Here the CDR3 DNA reads TGTGCCAGCAGCCAAGGTGGACTAGCGGTCCAAGAGACCCAGTACTTC.

To note about this clonotype: This may be a read error: a much more frequent sequence differs by one nucleotide. The chain has TRBV5-1 and TRBJ1-1; no definite D call. The CDR3 contains 16 residues. Germline values: CDR1 SGHRS, CDR2 YFSETQ. V gave up 1 base and J gave up 5 bases, with 18 bases separating them. The chain's CDR3 is CASSLTAGISGTEAFF. As DNA, the CDR3 is TGCGCCAGCAGCTTGACCGCCGGGATCTCGGGAACTGAAGCTTTCTTT.

This clonotype came up many times. The chain carries TRBV28 and TRBJ2-5, with 7 bases lining up with TRBD1. The CDR3 totals 16 residues. The V gene's germline CDR1 is MDHEN and CDR2 SYDVKM. The V gene end was trimmed by 1 base and the J gene end by 4 bases; junction bases not matched to a gene: 9. The CDR3 nucleotides are TGTGCCAGCAGTTTATTGACAGGGAAGGGTTTAGAGACCCAGTACTTC. Residues: CASSLLTGKGLETQYF. Drawing the rest from reference TRBV28 and TRBJ2-5, the complete variable domain is DVKVTQSSRYLVKRTGEKVFLECVQDMDHENMFWYRQDPGLGLRLIYFSYDVKMKEKGDIPEGYSVSREKKERFSLILESASTNQTSMYLCASSLLTGKGLETQYFGPGTRLLVL.

Note on this clonotype: One base away lies a much larger clone, so this may be a sequencing read error. The chain employs TRBV11-2 and TRBJ1-5, with 8 bases fitting TRBD1. V gave up 5 bases and J gave up 7 bases; unmatched junction bases: 10. Germline values: CDR1 SGHAT, CDR2 FQNNGV. CDR3 length: 15 residues. CDR3 in DNA: TGTGCCAGCAGCCCAGGGACAGGAGCGGGCCAGCCCCAGCATTTT. Residues: CASSPGTGAGQPQHF.

About this clonotype: This may arise from a read error, as a much more abundant clone is one base away. As the CDR3 is not closed by the conserved phenylalanine or tryptophan, this likely results from a read error. In DNA form, the CDR3 reads TGTGCCAGCAGCTTAGGCTGGGACAATGAGCAGTTCCTC. This gives the protein CASSLGWDNEQFL. The chain carries TRBV7-2 and TRBJ2-1, with D hard to call. This CDR3 contains 13 residues. Trimming cost V 1 base and J 5 bases, with 6 bases left between them. Germline V lookup: CDR1 SGHTA, CDR2 FQGNSA.

V usage is TRBV28 and J usage is TRBJ2-1, with TRBD2 identical over 11 bases. V shed 5 bases and J 0 bases; nucleotides not matched to a gene: 6. The CDR3 has 17 amino acids. Germline CDR1 MDHEN, CDR2 SYDVKM. CDR3 DNA: TGTGCCAGCAGTGGGCTAGCGGGAGGCGGCTCCTACAATGAGCAGTTCTTC. Protein sequence: CASSGLAGGGSYNEQFF. The full variable domain, completed using reference TRBV28 and TRBJ2-1, is DVKVTQSSRYLVKRTGEKVFLECVQDMDHENMFWYRQDPGLGLRLIYFSYDVKMKEKGDIPEGYSVSREKKERFSLILESASTNQTSMYLCASSGLAGGGSYNEQFFGPGTRLTVL.

In this sample, this clonotype turned up once. The chain joins TRBV18 to TRBJ2-6, with 7 bases aligning to TRBD1. Germline V CDR1 and CDR2: KGHSH, LQKENI. The CDR3 spans 18 residues. With V trimmed by 0 bases and J by 0 bases, 5 bases remained unmatched. This CDR3 is CASSPPSGGFSGANVLTF. CDR3 DNA: TGTGCCAGCTCACCACCGTCAGGGGGATTCTCTGGGGCCAACGTCCTGACTTTC. Variable domain in full (rest from reference TRBV18 and TRBJ2-6): NAGVMQNPRHLVRRRGQEARLRCSPMKGHSHVYWYRQLPEEGLKFMVYLQKENIIDESGMPKERFSAEFPKEGPSILRIQQVVRGDSAAYFCASSPPSGGFSGANVLTFGAGSRLTVL.